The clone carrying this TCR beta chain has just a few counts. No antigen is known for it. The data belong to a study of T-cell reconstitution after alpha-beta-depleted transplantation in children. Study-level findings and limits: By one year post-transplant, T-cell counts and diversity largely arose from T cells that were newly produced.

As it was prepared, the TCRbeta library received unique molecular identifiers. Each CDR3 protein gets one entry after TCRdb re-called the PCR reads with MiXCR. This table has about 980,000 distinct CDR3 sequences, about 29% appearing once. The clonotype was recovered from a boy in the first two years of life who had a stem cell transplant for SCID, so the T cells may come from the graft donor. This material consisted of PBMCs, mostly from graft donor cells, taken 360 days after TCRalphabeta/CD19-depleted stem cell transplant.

CDR3 in amino acids: CASSEGRYTDTQYF. CDR3 in DNA: TGTGCCAGCAGTGAGGGACGGTACACAGATACGCAGTATTTT. The chain employs TRBV2 and TRBJ2-3; D possibly matches TRBD1 or TRBD2 (5 bases each). In germline, CDR1 is SNHLY, CDR2 FYNNEI. V lost 3 bases, J lost 2 bases, and 9 bases lay in between. The CDR3 loop spans 14 amino acids.